This T cell receptor beta chain derives from a study of blood T cell repertoires in COVID-19. Generated by immunoSEQ multiplex PCR, the TCRdb table keeps only in-frame clones and is missing some. The table has 390,000 or so clones, roughly 90% seen once. The CDR3 is 14 residues long. Germline V gene sequence: CDR1 LGHDT, CDR2 YNNKEL (reference sequence). V was pared by 1 base and J by 1 base, with 4 bases between. This clonotype was sampled from a woman in her twenties or thirties with COVID-19, enrolled during active disease. The sample was peripheral blood. The chain employs TRBV3-1 (or the pseudogene TRBV3-2) and TRBJ2-2, with D unresolved. The CDR3 loop is CASSQAVNTGELFF. The CDR3, as DNA: TGTGCCAGCAGCCAAGCTGTGAACACCGGGGAGCTGTTTTTT.